This T cell receptor (beta chain) is from a study of cytomegalovirus exposure and HLA in healthy donors. Study-level information: Across a few hundred genotyped donors, about 86% landed in the Caucasian-associated ancestry cluster.

Overall study findings and caveats: With later analysis, a missense DCLRE1C variant became linked to TCR beta V- and J-gene trimming.

With 60 Vbeta and 13 Jbeta primers, the PCR was carried out. Assay used: immunoSEQ multiplex PCR; TCRdb lists only in-frame clones, some missing. This repertoire shows around 70,000 clones, roughly 89% found once; its top ten account for 2%. The donors gave bone marrow, and they were healthy. Germline-derived CDR1 and CDR2 are WSHSY and SAAADI. V lost 3 bases and J 4 bases, leaving 15 bases between the germline ends. The CDR3 is 15 amino acids. This clone was seen a single time. The antigen remains unidentified. The sequencing sample was made of PBMCs. This clonotype originated in a woman aged 25-40 years in good health and CMV-seronegative. The chain links TRBV10-2 to TRBJ1-2; D possibly corresponds to TRBD1 (5 bases). The CDR3 bases are TGCGCCAGCAGTGATGGGAGGGGACTTACCTATGGCTACACCTTC. Its translation is CASSDGRGLTYGYTF.